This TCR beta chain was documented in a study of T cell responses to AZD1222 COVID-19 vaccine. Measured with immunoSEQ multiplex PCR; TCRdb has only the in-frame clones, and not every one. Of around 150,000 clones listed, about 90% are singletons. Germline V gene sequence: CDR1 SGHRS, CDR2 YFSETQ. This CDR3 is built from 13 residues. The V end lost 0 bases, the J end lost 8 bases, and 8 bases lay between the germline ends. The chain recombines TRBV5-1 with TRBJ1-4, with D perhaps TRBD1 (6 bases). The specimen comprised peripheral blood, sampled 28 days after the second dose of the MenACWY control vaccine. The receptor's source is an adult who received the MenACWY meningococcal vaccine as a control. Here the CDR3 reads CASSLAQGEKLFF. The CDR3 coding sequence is TGCGCCAGCAGCTTGGCTCAGGGGGAAAAACTGTTTTTT.